These T cell receptor beta chains were read from a single sample in a study of blood T cell repertoires in COVID-19. Data came from immunoSEQ multiplex PCR; TCRdb stores just in-frame clones and leaves some out. The table shows about 250,000 clones, with around 90% occurring only once. Input material: peripheral blood. Receptors originate from a man younger than 35 with active or convalescent COVID-19. The CDR3 runs from the conserved cysteine through the conserved F or W. Fields, in order: clone size, V gene, J gene, D gene, CDR3 DNA, CDR3 protein. D genes are given only for firm matches. Clone size is shown for a subset of rows, as once, few, many or a class of expanded clone.

-	TRBV10-1	TRBJ2-5	TRBD2	TGCGCCAGCAGTGAGCGGACTAGCGGGTTGGAAACCCAGTACTTC	CASSERTSGLETQYF
-	TRBV19	TRBJ2-3	TRBD1	TGTGCCAGTAGAGAGTTGGGACAGGCCTTTGGGAATACGCAGTATTTT	CASRELGQAFGNTQYF
-	TRBV12-3/TRBV12-4	TRBJ2-3	-	TGTGCCAGCAGCCTGGAGGGCAATACGCAGTATTTT	CASSLEGNTQYF
-	TRBV5-1	TRBJ2-7	TRBD1	TGCGCCAGCAGCTTGGAGCCAGGGGGCCACGAGCAGTACTTC	CASSLEPGGHEQYF
once	TRBV28	TRBJ1-2	TRBD1	TGTGCCAGCAGTCCGACAGGGGGCGTTGGCTACACCTTC	CASSPTGGVGYTF
few	TRBV2	TRBJ1-6	-	TGTGCCAGCACCATTTCAGGGCAGAATTCACCCCTCCACTTT	CASTISGQNSPLHF
-	TRBV6-5	TRBJ2-1	TRBD1	TGTGCCAGCAGTTCGGCCGGGACAGGGACGAATGAGCAGTTCTTC	CASSSAGTGTNEQFF
once	TRBV15	TRBJ2-1	TRBD1	TGTGCCACCAGCAGTTGGACAGGGGCGGGCCACAATGAGCAGTTCTTC	CATSSWTGAGHNEQFF
few	TRBV5-4	TRBJ2-7	-	TGTGCCAGCAGCTTGGAGGCGGGGCAATCCTACGAGCAGTACTTC	CASSLEAGQSYEQYF
-	TRBV9	TRBJ1-1	-	TGTGCCAGCAGCGGGTCGGGGGGCACTGAAGCTTTCTTT	CASSGSGGTEAFF
-	TRBV5-4	TRBJ2-7	TRBD2	TGTGCCAGCAGCTTAGGCGGGAGGGAGGTCGAGCAGTACTTC	CASSLGGREVEQYF
-	TRBV7-7	TRBJ2-5	TRBD2	TGTGCCAGCAGCGTGGGACTAGCGGGGGCGAAGGAGACCCAGTACTTC	CASSVGLAGAKETQYF
-	TRBV2	TRBJ2-2	-	TGTGCCAGCAGCAGCGAGGACATCTTAAACACCGGGGAGCTGTTTTTT	CASSSEDILNTGELFF
-	TRBV28	TRBJ1-5	-	TGTGCCAGCAGCCGGGGGGGGCTGAGGTTTCAGCCCCAGCATTTT	CASSRGGLRFQPQHF
-	TRBV6-5	TRBJ1-1	-	TGTGCCAGCAATCCTCTCCCCGGGGGGAACACTGAAGCTTTCTTT	CASNPLPGGNTEAFF
-	TRBV11-2	TRBJ2-3	TRBD2	TGTGCCAGCAGCGTGGGACTAGCGGGCACAGATACGCAGTATTTT	CASSVGLAGTDTQYF
-	TRBV5-1	TRBJ2-1	TRBD2	TGCGCCAGCAGCTTGACTAGCGGGAGAGAAAATGAGCAGTTCTTC	CASSLTSGRENEQFF
-	TRBV27	TRBJ2-7	-	TGTGCCAGCAGTTACGTCGGGGAGCCCTCCTACGAGCAGTACTTC	CASSYVGEPSYEQYF
few	TRBV21-1	TRBJ2-5	-	TGTGCCAGCAGGGGAGAAGAGACCCAGTACTTC	CASRGEETQYF
-	TRBV5-4	TRBJ2-1	TRBD2	TGTGCCAGCAGCCCCTCTAGCGGATACAATGAGCAGTTCTTC	CASSPSSGYNEQFF
-	TRBV4-3	TRBJ2-3	-	TGCGCCAGCAGCCAAGATCTGGCCACAGATACGCAGTATTTT	CASSQDLATDTQYF
-	TRBV29-1	TRBJ2-1	TRBD2	TGCAGCGTGAGGGGACTAGTCCAATCAGGGGAGCAGTTCTTC	CSVRGLVQSGEQFF
-	TRBV18	TRBJ2-3	TRBD1	TGTGCCAGCTCGACAGGGGGGACAGATACGCAGTATTTT	CASSTGGTDTQYF
-	TRBV10-3	TRBJ2-7	TRBD2	TGTGCCATCAGGGTAGCGGGAGGGTTGAGCTCCTACGAGCAGTACTTC	CAIRVAGGLSSYEQYF
-	TRBV7-2	TRBJ1-3	-	TGTGCCAGCAGCTTAGAAGCGGCAGGAAACACCATATATTTT	CASSLEAAGNTIYF
-	TRBV28	TRBJ1-3	TRBD1	TGTGCCAGCAGTTCCTGGGACAGGGAGTTTACGAGCTCTGGAAACACCATATATTTT	CASSSWDREFTSSGNTIYF
-	TRBV30	TRBJ1-6	TRBD1	TGTGCCTGGACAGGGGGGAATTCACCCCTCCACTTT	CAWTGGNSPLHF
-	TRBV19	TRBJ1-5	TRBD1	TGTGCCAGTAGTCCTAGGGACAGGGGGCGAAGCAATCAGCCCCAGCATTTT	CASSPRDRGRSNQPQHF
-	TRBV4-2	TRBJ2-1	-	TGTGCCAGCAGCCAAGTAGAGAATGAGCAGTTCTTC	CASSQVENEQFF
-	TRBV6-5	TRBJ2-1	-	TGTGCCAGCACTAACGACTTTAATAATGAGCAGTTCTTC	CASTNDFNNEQFF
once	TRBV2	TRBJ1-1	TRBD1	TGTGCCAGCAGTGCTAGGACAGGGGGGAACACTGAAGCTTTCTTT	CASSARTGGNTEAFF
many	TRBV13	TRBJ2-3	TRBD2	TGTGCCAGCAGCTCCAGGAAACCGGGACTAGCGTCAGATACGCAGTATTTT	CASSSRKPGLASDTQYF